This T cell receptor (beta chain) was sequenced in a study of blood T cell repertoires in COVID-19. Across the whole study: Sites in the United States, Italy and Spain provided acute and convalescent COVID-19 samples.

The CDR3 contains 19 residues. The V gene end was trimmed by 3 bases and the J gene end by 0 bases; junction bases not matched to a gene: 13. Germline loops: CDR1 SGHTA, CDR2 FQGNSA. Libraries were prepared by immunoSEQ multiplex PCR; TCRdb keeps only in-frame clonotypes and omits some of them. The profile covers around 190,000 clones, with approximately 85% appearing a single time and roughly 8.2% taken by the ten largest. This clone occurred once. The clonotype comes from a woman aged 55-70 years with acute or convalescent COVID-19. Sequencing was performed on peripheral blood. The rearrangement links TRBV7-2 to TRBJ2-3, with TRBD2 matching 9 bases. The CDR3, as DNA: TGTGCCAGCAGCTTGCTTGCGGGAGGGACGGTTGCTAGCACAGATACGCAGTATTTT. It specifies CASSLLAGGTVASTDTQYF.